The entry below describes one T cell receptor beta chain. This clone's antigen is unknown. The sample holds no much larger clone one base away, and base qualities are not on file. TCRbeta CDR3 regions were amplified from genomic DNA by means of the immunoSEQ Assay, a bias-controlled multiplex PCR. Per the authors' processing: Nucleated cell counts per sample were estimated from amplification of reference gene primers within the assay. To quantify the absolute abundance of each unique TCRbeta CDR3 rearrangement, sequence reads were collapsed and filtered. For each sample, productive Simpson clonality was calculated as the square root of Simpson's diversity index over productive rearrangements. Held by TCRdb, this immuneACCESS table contains in-frame sequences only and omits some clones. Under half of the omission traces to an unresolved V gene where checked; the cause of the rest is unknown. D and trimming come from the DNA, and the V and J calls and clone size come from that table. The sample table lists some 140,000 clones, roughly 91% of them with a count of one. Less than 20% of the sample comes from the top ten.

These data originate in a study of blood T cell repertoires in COVID-19 (dated by TCRdb to the early 2020s). With regard to the full study: Samples from collaborators originated in the United States, Italy and Spain and spanned both the acute and convalescent phases of COVID-19. The sample metadata nearly always contained a de-identified subject ID, COVID-19 status, age in years and sex. The prospective study material was composed of cDNA or gDNA derived from T cells, B-cell-depleted T cells, or PBMCs. Samples were obtained from the ongoing ImmuneRACE study (first 160 participants) and from approximately 1,200 subjects provided by 6 global collaborators. The dataset comprised deeply sampled blood TCRbeta repertoires from subjects exposed to, actively infected with, or recovered from COVID-19. Where HLA class I and class II types were available, the types were taken from metadata supplied by the sample provider, not from assay-based typing. The repertoires were made available in a free public database intended to serve as a resource for research on the immune response to SARS-CoV-2.

What the study reported, not specific to this receptor: Clinical and demographic metadata were provided uncurated, with the amount varying by source and participant.

The CDR3 covers 16 residues, taking in both the cysteine and the phenylalanine. Only the CDR3 region is kept as DNA, spanning 48 bases read in frame from base 1. The germline V end is reduced by 5 bases and the J end by 5 bases; junction bases left unmatched: 8. CDR1 MDHEN and CDR2 SYDVKM are derived from the germline V gene. The collaborating institutions used their own protocols to collect whole blood in K2EDTA tubes. Collaborator samples were shipped for TCRbeta analysis as frozen whole blood, isolated PBMCs, or DNA extracted from either sample type. Sequencing input: peripheral blood. The TCR comes from a man in his fifties with active or convalescent COVID-19. The sequence is built from TRBV28 and TRBJ2-5, with 13 bases aligning to TRBD2. The DNA reads as follows: TGTGCCAGCAGTCCCGGACTAGCGGGAGTCAGGGAGACCCAGTACTTC. This sequence encodes CASSPGLAGVRETQYF.